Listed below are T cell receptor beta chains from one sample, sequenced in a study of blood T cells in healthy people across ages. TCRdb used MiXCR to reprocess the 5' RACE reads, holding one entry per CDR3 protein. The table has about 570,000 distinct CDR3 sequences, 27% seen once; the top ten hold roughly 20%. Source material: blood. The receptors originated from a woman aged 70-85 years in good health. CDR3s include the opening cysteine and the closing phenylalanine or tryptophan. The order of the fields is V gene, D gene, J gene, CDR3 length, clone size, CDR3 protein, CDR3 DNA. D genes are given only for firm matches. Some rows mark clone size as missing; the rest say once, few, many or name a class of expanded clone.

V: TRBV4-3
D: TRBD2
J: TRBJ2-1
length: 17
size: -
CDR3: CANSPGLASYSYNEQFF
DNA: TGCGCCAACAGCCCCGGACTAGCATCCTACTCCTACAATGAGCAGTTCTTC

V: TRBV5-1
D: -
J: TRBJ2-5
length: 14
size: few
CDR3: CASSFVTLEETQYF
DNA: TGCGCCAGCAGCTTCGTGACATTAGAAGAGACCCAGTACTTC

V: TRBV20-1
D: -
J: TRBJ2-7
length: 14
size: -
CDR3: CSARKTDTFYEQYF
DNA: TGCAGTGCTAGAAAGACGGACACCTTCTACGAGCAGTACTTC

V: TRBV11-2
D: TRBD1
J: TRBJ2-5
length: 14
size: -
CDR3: CASSLDPGGETQCF
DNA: TGTGCCAGCAGCTTAGATCCAGGGGGCGAGACCCAGTGCTTC

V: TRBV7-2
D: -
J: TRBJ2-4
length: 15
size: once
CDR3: CASAASGRAKNIQYF
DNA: TGTGCCAGCGCAGCCTCAGGGAGAGCCAAAAACATTCAGTACTTC

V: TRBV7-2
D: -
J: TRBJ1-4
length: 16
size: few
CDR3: CASSLVGRIYNEKLFF
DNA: TGTGCCAGCAGCTTAGTGGGCCGGATCTATAATGAAAAACTGTTTTTT

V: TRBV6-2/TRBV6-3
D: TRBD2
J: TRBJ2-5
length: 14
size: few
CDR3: CASRGTSRQETQYF
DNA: TGTGCCAGCAGGGGGACTAGCCGGCAAGAGACCCAGTACTTC

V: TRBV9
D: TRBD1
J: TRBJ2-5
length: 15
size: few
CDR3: CASSLQGTGTETQYF
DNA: TGTGCCAGCAGCCTTCAAGGGACAGGGACGGAGACCCAGTACTTC

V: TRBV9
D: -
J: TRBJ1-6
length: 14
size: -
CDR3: CASSVEGASSPLHF
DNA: TGTGCCAGCAGCGTAGAAGGGGCCAGTTCACCCCTCCACTTT

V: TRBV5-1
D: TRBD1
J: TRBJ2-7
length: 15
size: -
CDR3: CASSRLTGGQYEQYF
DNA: TGCGCCAGCAGCAGGCTAACAGGGGGCCAGTACGAGCAGTACTTC

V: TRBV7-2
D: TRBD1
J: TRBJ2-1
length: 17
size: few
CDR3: CASSLRGQGAGDNEQFF
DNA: TGTGCCAGCAGCTTAAGGGGCCAGGGGGCCGGGGATAATGAGCAGTTCTTC

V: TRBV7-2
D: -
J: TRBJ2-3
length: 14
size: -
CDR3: CASSSRSIWDTQYF
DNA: TGTGCCAGCAGCTCCAGGTCTATTTGGGATACGCAGTATTTT

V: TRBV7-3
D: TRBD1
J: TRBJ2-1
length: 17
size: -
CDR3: CASSQTTGSNSYNEQFF
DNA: TGTGCCAGCAGTCAAACGACAGGGTCAAACTCCTACAATGAGCAGTTCTTC

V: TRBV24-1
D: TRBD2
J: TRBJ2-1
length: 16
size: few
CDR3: CATSDSTSTSGGEQFF
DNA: TGTGCCACCAGTGATTCCACCTCCACTAGCGGCGGCGAGCAGTTCTTC

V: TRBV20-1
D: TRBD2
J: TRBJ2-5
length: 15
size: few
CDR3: CSAKLMGGSKETQYF
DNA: TGCAGTGCTAAATTGATGGGCGGGAGCAAAGAGACCCAGTACTTC

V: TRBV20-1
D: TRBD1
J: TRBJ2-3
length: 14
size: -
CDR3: CSARTGQGTDTQYF
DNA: TGCAGTGCTAGGACCGGACAGGGAACAGATACGCAGTATTTT

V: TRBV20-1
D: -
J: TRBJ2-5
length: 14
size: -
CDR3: CSARAQGGGETQYF
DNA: TGCAGTGCTAGGGCGCAGGGGGGAGGAGAGACCCAGTACTTC

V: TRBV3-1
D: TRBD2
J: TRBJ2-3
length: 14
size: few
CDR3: CASSQRRGVNTQYF
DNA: TGTGCCAGCAGCCAACGGCGGGGGGTCAATACGCAGTATTTT

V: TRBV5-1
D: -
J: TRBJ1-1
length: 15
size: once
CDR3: CASSFQGIMNTEAFF
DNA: TGCGCCAGCAGCTTCCAGGGGATCATGAACACTGAAGCTTTCTTT

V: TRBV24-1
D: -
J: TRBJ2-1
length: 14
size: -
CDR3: CATSDLVRDNEQFF
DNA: TGTGCCACCAGTGATTTGGTCAGGGACAATGAGCAGTTCTTC

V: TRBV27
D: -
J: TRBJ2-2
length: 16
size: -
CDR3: CARVTLYPANTGELFF
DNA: TGTGCCAGGGTTACTCTGTACCCTGCGAACACCGGGGAGCTGTTTTTT

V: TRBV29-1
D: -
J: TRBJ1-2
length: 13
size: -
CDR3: CSVESVSSYGYTF
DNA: TGCAGCGTTGAATCGGTATCCAGTTATGGCTACACCTTC

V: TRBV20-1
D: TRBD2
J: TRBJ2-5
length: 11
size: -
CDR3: CSASSGGTQYF
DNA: TGCAGTGCTAGTAGCGGGGGGACCCAGTACTTC

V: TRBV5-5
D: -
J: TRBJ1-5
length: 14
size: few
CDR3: CASSPRGSNQPQRF
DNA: TGTGCCAGCAGCCCCAGGGGAAGCAATCAGCCCCAGCGTTTT

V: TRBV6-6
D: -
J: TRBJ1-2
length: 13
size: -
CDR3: CAIRETDYYGYTF
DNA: TGTGCCATCAGGGAAACAGACTACTATGGCTACACCTTC

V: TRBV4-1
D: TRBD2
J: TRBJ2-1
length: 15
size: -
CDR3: CASSQGGGKYNEQLF
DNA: TGCGCCAGCAGCCAAGGGGGGGGGAAATACAATGAGCAGCTCTTC

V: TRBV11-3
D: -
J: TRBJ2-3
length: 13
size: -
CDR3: CASSLDSHHTQYF
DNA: TGTGCCAGCAGCTTAGATTCTCATCATACGCAGTATTTT

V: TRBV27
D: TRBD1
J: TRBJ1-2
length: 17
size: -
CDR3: CASRRQGGATVNYGYTF
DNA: TGTGCCAGCAGAAGACAGGGAGGCGCGACTGTGAACTATGGCTACACCTTC

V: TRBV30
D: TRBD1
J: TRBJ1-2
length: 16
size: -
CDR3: CAWTPGQGLLGYGYTF
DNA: TGTGCCTGGACTCCGGGACAGGGACTTCTCGGCTATGGCTACACCTTC

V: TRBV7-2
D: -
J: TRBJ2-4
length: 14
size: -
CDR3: CASSVSGTKNIQYF
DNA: TGTGCCAGCAGTGTCAGTGGAACCAAAAACATTCAGTACTTC

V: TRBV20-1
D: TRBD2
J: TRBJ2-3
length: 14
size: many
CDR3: CSAGGGLGADTQYF
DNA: TGCAGTGCTGGCGGGGGGCTGGGCGCAGATACGCAGTATTTT

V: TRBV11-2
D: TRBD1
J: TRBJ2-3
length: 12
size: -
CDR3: CASSLGQGKQYF
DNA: TGTGCCAGCAGCTTAGGACAGGGAAAGCAGTATTTT

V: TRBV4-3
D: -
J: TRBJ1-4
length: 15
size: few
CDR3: CASSLRQTTNEKLFF
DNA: TGCGCCAGCAGCCTTCGGCAGACAACTAACGAAAAACTGTTTTTT

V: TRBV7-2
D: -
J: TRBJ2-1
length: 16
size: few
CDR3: CASSLEHRSSYNEQFF
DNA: TGTGCCAGCAGCTTAGAGCACCGGAGCTCCTACAATGAGCAGTTCTTC

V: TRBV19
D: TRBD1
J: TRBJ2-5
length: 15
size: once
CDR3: CASSIHRGKGETQYF
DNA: TGTGCCAGTAGTATCCACAGGGGAAAGGGCGAGACCCAGTACTTC

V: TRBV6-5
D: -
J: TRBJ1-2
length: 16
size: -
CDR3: CASSYSGDFENYGYTF
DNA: TGTGCCAGCAGTTACTCGGGGGACTTCGAGAACTATGGCTACACCTTC

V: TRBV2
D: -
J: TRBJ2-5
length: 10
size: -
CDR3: CASKTGLQYF
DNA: TGTGCCAGCAAAACAGGATTGCAATACTTC

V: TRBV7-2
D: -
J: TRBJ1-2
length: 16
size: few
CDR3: CASSLGLSGNLYGYTF
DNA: TGTGCCAGCAGCTTAGGTTTATCAGGGAACCTCTATGGCTACACCTTC

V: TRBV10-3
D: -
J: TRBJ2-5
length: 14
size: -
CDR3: CAISPPRAAGQLDF
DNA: TGTGCCATCAGTCCCCCCCGGGCCGCGGGACAGCTAGACTTC

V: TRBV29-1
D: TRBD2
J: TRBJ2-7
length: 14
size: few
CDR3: CSVALAGHSYEQYF
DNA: TGCAGCGTGGCCCTAGCGGGGCACTCCTACGAGCAGTACTTC

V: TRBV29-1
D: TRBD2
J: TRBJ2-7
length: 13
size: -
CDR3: CSVGHSGVYEQYF
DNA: TGCAGCGTTGGTCATAGCGGGGTCTACGAGCAGTACTTC

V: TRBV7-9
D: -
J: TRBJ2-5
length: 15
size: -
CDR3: CASSLAGAHQETQYF
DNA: TGTGCCAGCAGCTTAGCTGGGGCACACCAAGAGACCCAGTACTTC

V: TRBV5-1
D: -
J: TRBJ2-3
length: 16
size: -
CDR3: CASSLARDASTDTQYF
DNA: TGCGCCAGCAGCTTGGCGAGGGATGCAAGCACAGATACGCAGTATTTT